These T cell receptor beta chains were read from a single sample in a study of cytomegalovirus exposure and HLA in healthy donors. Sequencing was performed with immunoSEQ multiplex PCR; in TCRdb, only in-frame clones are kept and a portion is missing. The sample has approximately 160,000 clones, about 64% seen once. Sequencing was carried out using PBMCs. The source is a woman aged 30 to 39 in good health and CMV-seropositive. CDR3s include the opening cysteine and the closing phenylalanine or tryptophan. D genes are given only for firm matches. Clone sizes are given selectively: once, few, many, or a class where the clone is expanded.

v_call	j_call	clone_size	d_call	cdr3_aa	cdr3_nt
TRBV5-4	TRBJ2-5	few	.	CASSLTRYQETQYF	TGTGCCAGCAGCTTGACGCGTTACCAAGAGACCCAGTACTTC
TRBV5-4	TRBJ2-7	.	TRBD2	CASSSGGLAGATLSYEQYF	TGTGCCAGCAGCTCCGGGGGACTAGCGGGAGCCACACTCTCCTACGAGCAGTACTTC
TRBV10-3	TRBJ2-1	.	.	CAISRRGFEQFF	TGTGCCATCAGCCGAAGGGGTTTTGAGCAGTTCTTC
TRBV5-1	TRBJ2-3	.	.	CASSPRGPGDTQYF	TGCGCCAGCAGTCCGCGGGGGCCGGGAGATACGCAGTATTTT
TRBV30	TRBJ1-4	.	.	CAWSAGSTNEKLFF	TGTGCCTGGAGTGCCGGGTCCACAAATGAAAAACTGTTTTTT
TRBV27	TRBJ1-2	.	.	CASSLSVNYGYTF	TGTGCCAGCAGTTTGTCAGTCAACTATGGCTACACCTTC
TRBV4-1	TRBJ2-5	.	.	CASSQDAGVETQYF	TGCGCCAGCAGCCAAGATGCAGGGGTTGAGACCCAGTACTTC
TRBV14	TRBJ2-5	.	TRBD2	CASSQSGTSGETQYF	TGTGCCAGCAGCCAATCCGGGACTAGCGGGGAGACCCAGTACTTC
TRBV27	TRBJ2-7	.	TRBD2	CASSLSSGSYEQYF	TGTGCCAGCAGTTTATCTAGCGGGAGCTACGAGCAGTACTTC
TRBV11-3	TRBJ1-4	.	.	CASSRGPRGSTNEKLFF	TGTGCCAGCAGCAGAGGCCCCAGGGGCTCGACTAATGAAAAACTGTTTTTT
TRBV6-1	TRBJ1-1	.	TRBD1	CASSRTGFEEAFF	TGTGCCAGCAGCCGGACAGGCTTCGAGGAAGCTTTCTTT
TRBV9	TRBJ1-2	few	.	CASSSRGYGYTF	TGTGCCAGCAGCAGCCGGGGCTATGGCTACACCTTC
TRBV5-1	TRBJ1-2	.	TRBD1	CASSRTGDYGYTF	TGCGCCAGCAGCAGGACAGGGGACTATGGCTACACCTTC
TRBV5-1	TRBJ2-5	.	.	CASSFPEETQYF	TGCGCCAGCAGCTTTCCAGAAGAGACCCAGTACTTC
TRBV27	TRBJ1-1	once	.	CASSLWQGNTEAFF	TGTGCCAGCAGTTTATGGCAGGGTAACACTGAAGCCTTCTTT
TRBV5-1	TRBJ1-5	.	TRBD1	CASRRDSYSNQPQHF	TGCGCCAGCAGGCGGGACAGTTATAGCAATCAGCCCCAGCATTTT
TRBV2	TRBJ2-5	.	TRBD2	CASSASAGVLETQYF	TGTGCCAGCAGTGCATCCGCGGGAGTATTGGAGACCCAGTACTTC
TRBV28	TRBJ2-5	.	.	CASSSIDRKETQYF	TGTGCCAGCAGTTCTATAGACAGGAAAGAGACCCAGTACTTC
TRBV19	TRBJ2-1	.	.	CASTPSRDTNEQFF	TGTGCCAGTACTCCCTCCAGGGACACCAATGAGCAGTTCTTC
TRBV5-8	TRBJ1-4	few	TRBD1	CASSLRQGLRTNEKLFF	TGTGCCAGCAGCTTGAGACAGGGGCTTAGGACTAATGAAAAACTGTTTTTT
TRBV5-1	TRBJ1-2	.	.	CASSFRETNYGYTF	TGCGCCAGCAGCTTCAGGGAAACTAACTATGGCTACACCTTC
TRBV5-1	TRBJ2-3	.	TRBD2	CASSWTSGPTDTQYF	TGCGCCAGCAGCTGGACTAGCGGACCCACAGATACGCAGTATTTT
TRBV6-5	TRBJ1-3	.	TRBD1	CASSWDRVGNTIYF	TGTGCCAGCTCATGGGACAGGGTGGGAAACACCATATATTTT
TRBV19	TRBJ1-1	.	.	CASSIRGMNTEAFF	TGTGCCAGTAGTATAAGAGGTATGAACACTGAAGCTTTCTTT
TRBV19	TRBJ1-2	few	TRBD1	CASSPDRGHYGYTF	TGTGCCAGTAGTCCGGACAGGGGACACTATGGCTACACCTTC
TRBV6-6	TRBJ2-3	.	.	CASSSIGLEFADTQYF	TGTGCCAGCAGTTCGATCGGACTTGAGTTCGCAGATACGCAGTATTTT
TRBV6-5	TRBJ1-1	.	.	CASSYPNSPEAFF	TGTGCCAGCAGTTACCCCAATTCCCCTGAAGCTTTCTTT
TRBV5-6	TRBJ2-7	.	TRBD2	CASSFGTSVDYEQYF	TGTGCCAGCAGCTTTGGGACTAGCGTCGACTACGAGCAGTACTTC
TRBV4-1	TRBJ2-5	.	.	CASSQERAAGQYF	TGCGCCAGCAGCCAAGAGAGGGCGGCGGGCCAATACTTC
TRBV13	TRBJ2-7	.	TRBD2	CASSPTPTSGFSYEQYF	TGTGCCAGCAGCCCTACACCGACTAGCGGGTTCTCCTACGAGCAGTACTTC
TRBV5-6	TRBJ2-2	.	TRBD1	CASSSGTGANTGELFF	TGTGCCAGCAGCTCCGGGACAGGCGCGAACACCGGGGAGCTGTTTTTT
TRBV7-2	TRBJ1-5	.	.	CASSLGNNAQPQHF	TGTGCCAGCAGCCTCGGGAATAATGCCCAGCCCCAGCATTTT
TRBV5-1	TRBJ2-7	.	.	CASSSPRTSQEQYF	TGCGCCAGCAGCTCACCTAGAACCTCCCAGGAGCAGTACTTC
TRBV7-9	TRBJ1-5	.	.	CASSPGGNQPQHF	TGTGCCAGCAGCCCAGGGGGCAATCAGCCCCAGCATTTT
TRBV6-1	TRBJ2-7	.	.	CASRDSSYEQYF	TGTGCCAGCAGGGACAGTTCCTACGAGCAGTACTTC
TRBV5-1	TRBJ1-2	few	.	CASSPRRVQAYGYTF	TGCGCCAGCAGTCCCCGGCGGGTGCAGGCTTATGGCTACACCTTC
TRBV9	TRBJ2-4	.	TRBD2	CASSPGGAKNIQYF	TGTGCCAGCAGCCCGGGAGGAGCCAAAAACATTCAGTACTTC
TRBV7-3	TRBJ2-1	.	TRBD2	CASSLLRGGGTYNEQFF	TGTGCCAGCAGCTTACTTCGGGGGGGAGGGACCTACAATGAGCAGTTCTTC
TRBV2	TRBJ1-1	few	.	CASSGPPGGNTEAFF	TGTGCCAGCAGTGGTCCCCCCGGGGGGAACACTGAAGCTTTCTTT
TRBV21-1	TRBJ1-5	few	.	CASSKPKVRQATSHQPQHF	TGTGCCAGCAGCAAACCGAAGGTTCGGCAGGCGACCTCCCATCAGCCCCAGCATTTT
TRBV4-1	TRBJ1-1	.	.	CASSHTPTGNGGTEAFF	TGCGCCAGCAGCCACACACCCACCGGGAACGGGGGAACTGAAGCTTTCTTT
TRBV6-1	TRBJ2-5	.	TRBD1	CASSEQPGQGFETQYF	TGTGCCAGCAGTGAGCAACCGGGACAGGGTTTCGAGACCCAGTACTTC
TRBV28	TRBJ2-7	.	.	CASSSRSQSYEQYF	TGTGCCAGCAGTTCCCGGAGCCAATCCTACGAGCAGTACTTC
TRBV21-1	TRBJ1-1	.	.	CASSKGTPLNTEAFF	TGTGCCAGCAGCAAGGGGACACCATTGAACACTGAAGCTTTCTTT
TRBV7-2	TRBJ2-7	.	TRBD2	CASSRGSAGVGEQYF	TGTGCCAGCAGCCGGGGGTCAGCGGGAGTCGGGGAGCAGTACTTC
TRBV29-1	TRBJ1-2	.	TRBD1	CSAGQGYGYTF	TGCAGCGCTGGACAGGGCTATGGCTACACCTTC
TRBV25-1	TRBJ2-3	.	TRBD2	CASRDGRTRDTQYF	TGTGCCAGCAGGGACGGGAGGACTCGAGATACGCAGTATTTT
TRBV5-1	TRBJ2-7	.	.	CASQNPPYEQYF	TGCGCCAGTCAAAATCCCCCCTACGAGCAGTACTTC
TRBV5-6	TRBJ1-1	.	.	CASSAAGRERFAEAFF	TGTGCCAGCTCCGCGGCGGGTCGTGAGAGATTCGCTGAAGCTTTCTTT
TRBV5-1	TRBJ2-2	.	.	CASSLVGRANTGELFF	TGCGCCAGCAGCTTGGTGGGCAGGGCTAACACCGGGGAGCTGTTTTTT
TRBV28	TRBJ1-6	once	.	CASSLGLHGNSPLHF	TGTGCCAGCAGTTTGGGCCTACACGGCAATTCACCCCTCCACTTT
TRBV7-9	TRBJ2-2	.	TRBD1	CASRPDRGNTGELFF	TGTGCCAGCAGACCCGACAGGGGAAACACCGGGGAGCTGTTTTTT